This is a list of T cell receptor beta chains from one sample in a study of T cell responses to AZD1222 COVID-19 vaccine. Data came from immunoSEQ multiplex PCR; TCRdb stores just in-frame clones and leaves some out. The data show tens of thousands of clones, around 90% seen once. Sequencing used peripheral blood, obtained on day 0 of AZD1222 vaccination. The receptors here all came from an adult in good health. CDR3s include the opening cysteine and the closing phenylalanine or tryptophan. The D gene is left open where the match is weak. A row's size may be missing; if present it is once, few, many or a size class.

j_call clone_size cdr3_length v_call d_call cdr3_nt cdr3_aa
TRBJ2-1 - 16 TRBV7-3 TRBD2 TGTGCCAGCAGCTTAAAGGTAGCGGGAGGGCCCGGTGAGCAGTTCTTC CASSLKVAGGPGEQFF
TRBJ1-3 - 14 TRBV5-6 - TGTGCCAGCAGCTATGACAGGCTCTCGGACACCATATATTTT CASSYDRLSDTIYF
TRBJ2-1 - 19 TRBV24-1 TRBD2 TGTGCCACCAGTGCCCGGACTAGCGGGAGTCAAGGTCTGGGTGATGAGCAGTTCTTC CATSARTSGSQGLGDEQFF
TRBJ2-7 - 17 TRBV6-2/TRBV6-3 - TGTGCCAGCAGTCCCCTGAAACAGGGTATTGGGACCTACGAGCAGTACTTC CASSPLKQGIGTYEQYF
TRBJ2-1 - 15 TRBV5-5 TRBD2 TGTGCCAGCAGCCCGTTTTGGGGAGCGGGAGGTGAGCAGTTCTTC CASSPFWGAGGEQFF
TRBJ2-6 - 15 TRBV6-2/TRBV6-3 - TGTGCCAGCAGCCAAAGGGTCTCTGGGGCCAACGTCCTGACTTTC CASSQRVSGANVLTF
TRBJ2-7 - 16 TRBV15 - TGTGCCACCAGCGAGGAGAGGGACACCCGGGCCTACGAGCAGTACTTC CATSEERDTRAYEQYF
TRBJ2-1 - 14 TRBV7-9 - TGTGCCAGCAGCTTAGAAGTAAGGGGCAATGAGCAGTTCTTC CASSLEVRGNEQFF
TRBJ2-3 - 14 TRBV10-2 - TGCGCCAGCAACGACCCATCACCGAGGGATACGCAGTATTTT CASNDPSPRDTQYF
TRBJ1-1 once 11 TRBV10-2 - TGCGCCAGCGTAACGGGGACTGAAGCTTTCTTT CASVTGTEAFF
TRBJ1-6 - 14 TRBV20-1 - TGCAGTGCTAGTAAGAGCTCCTATAATTCACCCCTCCACTTT CSASKSSYNSPLHF
TRBJ1-1 - 14 TRBV19 TRBD1 TGTGCCAGTCAACCGGGACAGGTGCCAACTGAAGCTTTCTTT CASQPGQVPTEAFF
TRBJ2-2 - 16 TRBV6-4 TRBD2 TGTGCCAGCAGTGACTCTGGGGGGGTGAACACCGGGGAGCTGTTTTTT CASSDSGGVNTGELFF
TRBJ2-1 - 17 TRBV5-1 - TGCGCCAGCAGCTTAGGACCCCTGGACCGTCCAAAGGCAGAGCAGTTCTTC CASSLGPLDRPKAEQFF
TRBJ1-1 - 14 TRBV5-8 - TGTGCCAGCAGAGGCCCTGGCGGGAACACTGAAGCTTTCTTT CASRGPGGNTEAFF
TRBJ1-1 few 15 TRBV19 - TGTGCCAGTATCAGTCCCGAAGACAAGAACACTGAAGCTTTCTTT CASISPEDKNTEAFF
TRBJ1-2 - 15 TRBV27 - TGTGCCAGCAGTCCCCATCAAACTCGTTCTCGTGGCTACACCTTC CASSPHQTRSRGYTF
TRBJ1-1 - 15 TRBV6-5 - TGTGCCAGCAAGGGGTGGGGGCTTAGGAACACTGAAGCTTTCTTT CASKGWGLRNTEAFF
TRBJ2-3 - 18 TRBV27 TRBD2 TGTGCCAGCAGTTTAAAAATGGACATCGGCGGGGGAAGAGATACGCAGTATTTT CASSLKMDIGGGRDTQYF